The present T cell receptor (beta chain) was sequenced within a study of T cell responses to AZD1222 COVID-19 vaccine. The study's findings and limits: There were vaccine-associated CD4 TCRs across spike, dominant at 160-218 and 743-854. Targets within unmutated variant regions were reportedly found for nearly half of spike-specific TCRs. It should be noted that donors were predominantly white British and more often female, and clonal diversity was possibly underestimated.

The CDR3 is 14 amino acids. Germline values: CDR1 KGHSH, CDR2 LQKENI. With V trimmed by 6 bases and J by 5 bases, 7 bases remained unmatched. A word on this clone: As yet, its antigen is unknown.

This table comes from immunoSEQ multiplex PCR, and its TCRdb copy is limited to in-frame clones, with some not included. The sample consists of tens of thousands of clones, approximately 80% of them appearing once. This chain connects TRBV18 to TRBJ2-1, with 7 bases lining up with TRBD2. The sample in question was peripheral blood, obtained 28 days after the second AZD1222 dose. The source of this sequence is an adult who received the AZD1222 COVID-19 vaccine. CDR3 nucleotides: TGTGCCAGCTCTCCCGGGGGGACGAACAATGAGCAGTTCTTC. It encodes CASSPGGTNNEQFF.